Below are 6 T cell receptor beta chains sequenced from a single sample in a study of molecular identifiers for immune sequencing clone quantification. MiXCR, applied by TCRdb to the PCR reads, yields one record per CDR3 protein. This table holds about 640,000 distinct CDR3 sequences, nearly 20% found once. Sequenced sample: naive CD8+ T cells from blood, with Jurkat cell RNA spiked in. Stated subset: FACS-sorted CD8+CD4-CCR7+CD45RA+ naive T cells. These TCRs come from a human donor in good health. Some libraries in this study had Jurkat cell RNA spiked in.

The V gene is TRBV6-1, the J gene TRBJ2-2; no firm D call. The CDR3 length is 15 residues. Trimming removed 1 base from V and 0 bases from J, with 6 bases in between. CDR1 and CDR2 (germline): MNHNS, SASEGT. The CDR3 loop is CASSEGRTNTGELFF. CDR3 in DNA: TGTGCCAGCAGTGAAGGCAGGACGAACACCGGGGAGCTGTTTTTT.

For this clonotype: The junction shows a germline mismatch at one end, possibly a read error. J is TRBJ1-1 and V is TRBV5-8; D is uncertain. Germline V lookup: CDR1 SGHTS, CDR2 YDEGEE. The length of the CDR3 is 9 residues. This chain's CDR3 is CSSSLEAFF. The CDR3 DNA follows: TGTTCCAGCAGCTTGGAAGCTTTCTTT.

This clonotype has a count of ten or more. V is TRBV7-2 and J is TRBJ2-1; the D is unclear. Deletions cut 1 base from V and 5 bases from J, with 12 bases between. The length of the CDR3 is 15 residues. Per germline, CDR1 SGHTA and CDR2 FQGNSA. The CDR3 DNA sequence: TGTGCCAGCAGCTTAGTTCCCCTCGGAAACAATGAGCAGTTCTTC. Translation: CASSLVPLGNNEQFF. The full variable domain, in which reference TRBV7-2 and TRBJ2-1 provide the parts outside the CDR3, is GAGVSQSPSNKVTEKGKDVELRCDPISGHTALYWYRQSLGQGLEFLIYFQGNSAPDKSGLPSDRFSAERTGGSVSTLTIQRTQQEDSAVYLCASSLVPLGNNEQFFGPGTRLTVL.

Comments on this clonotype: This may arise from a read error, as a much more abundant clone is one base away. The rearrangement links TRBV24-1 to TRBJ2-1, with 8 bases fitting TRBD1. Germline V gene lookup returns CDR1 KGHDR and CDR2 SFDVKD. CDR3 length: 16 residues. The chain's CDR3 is CATNDLRQGAVNEQFF. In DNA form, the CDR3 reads TGTGCCACCAATGATTTAAGGCAGGGGGCTGTCAATGAGCAGTTCTTC.

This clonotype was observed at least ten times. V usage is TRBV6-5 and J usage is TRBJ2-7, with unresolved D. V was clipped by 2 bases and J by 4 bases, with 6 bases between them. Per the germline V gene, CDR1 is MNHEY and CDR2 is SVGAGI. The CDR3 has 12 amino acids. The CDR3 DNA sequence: TGTGCCAGCAGTTACGATCAGTACGAGCAGTACTTC. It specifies CASSYDQYEQYF.

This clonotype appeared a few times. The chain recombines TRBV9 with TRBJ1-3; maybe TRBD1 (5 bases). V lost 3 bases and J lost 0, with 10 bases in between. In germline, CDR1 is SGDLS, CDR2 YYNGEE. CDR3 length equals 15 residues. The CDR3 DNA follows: TGTGCCAGCAGCGAAATGACAGACTCTGGAAACACCATATATTTT. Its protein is CASSEMTDSGNTIYF.